What follows are 21 T cell receptor beta chains derived from one specimen sequenced in a study of shared clonotypes between healthy human individuals (dated by TCRdb to 2020 to 2021). CD8 naive samples were CD45RO-negative cells positively selected for CCR7, giving a CD45RA+CCR7+ population that excluded TemRA cells. The library was built by means of the immunoSEQ multiplex PCR assay. TCRdb carries this immuneACCESS record with in-frame sequences only. Its versions omit some clonotypes, under half of them owing to an unresolved V gene in the studies checked, with the rest unexplained. In all, the sample holds some 2 million clones, and about 95% of those were seen once. The biggest ten clones account for under 1.5% of the sample. Sequencing input: naive CD8+ T cells sorted from blood. Per the publication, the cell subset or site label means: CD45RA+CCR7+. These receptors were obtained from a man between 18 and 29 years old in good health.

The chain joins TRBV7-9 to TRBJ1-2, with 9 nucleotides matching TRBD1. From germline, CDR1 is SEHNR and CDR2 FQNEAQ (reference sequence). This CDR3 has 17 amino acids. With 0 bases clipped from V and 0 bases from J, the junction kept 5 bases outside the gene matches. CDR3 protein: CASSLAGTGWSNYGYTF. CDR3 coding DNA: TGTGCCAGCAGCTTAGCTGGGACAGGGTGGTCTAACTATGGCTACACCTTC. Combining the CDR3 with reference TRBV7-9 and TRBJ1-2 gives the whole variable domain DTGVSQNPRHKITKRGQNVTFRCDPISEHNRLYWYRQTLGQGPEFLTYFQNEAQLEKSRLLSDRFSAERPKGSFSTLEIQRTEQGDSAMYLCASSLAGTGWSNYGYTFGSGTRLTVV.

Only one count was recorded for this clone. This same CDR3 is encoded by further DNA sequences in the sample. The chain joins TRBV6-5 to TRBJ2-5, with unresolved D. V was trimmed by 5 bases and J by 5 bases, leaving 6 bases between them. This CDR3 has 11 residues. Germline V gene lookup returns CDR1 MNHEY and CDR2 SVGAGI. Written as DNA, the CDR3 is TGTGCCAGCAGTCCCGGTGAGACCCAGTACTTC. Translating it yields CASSPGETQYF.

The rearrangement uses TRBV4-1 and TRBJ1-1, with a tentative D call TRBD1 (6 bases). V lost 6 bases and J lost 8, with 22 bases in between. CDR3 length: 15 residues. Germline V lookup: CDR1 MGHRA, CDR2 YSYEKL. The CDR3 spells CASSRSNRELYEAFF. The CDR3, as DNA: TGCGCCAGCAGTCGAAGTAACAGGGAGCTCTACGAAGCTTTCTTT.

CDR3 bases: TGTGCCAGCAGCCTTACTTACACGGCTGGCGAGCAGTACTTC. The encoded protein is CASSLTYTAGEQYF. This chain links TRBV14 with TRBJ2-7; D ambiguous. Germline loops: CDR1 SGHDN, CDR2 FVKESK. V lost 4 bases and J 6 bases, leaving 16 bases between the germline ends. The CDR3 length is 14 residues.

This sequence joins TRBV30 and TRBJ2-7; a possible D gene is TRBD1 (6 bases). V lost 0 bases and J lost 0, with 15 bases in between. The germline CDR1 and CDR2 sequences are GTSNPN and SVGIG (reference sequence). This CDR3 contains 16 residues. The CDR3 nucleotides read TGTGCCTGGAGTGTAGGGGGACCTACTCTCTCCTACGAGCAGTACTTC. It specifies CAWSVGGPTLSYEQYF.

The sample holds one count of this clone. V usage is TRBV5-1 and J usage is TRBJ1-2; 9 bases are a match to TRBD1. The CDR3 length is 15 residues. The V gene's germline CDR1 is SGHRS and CDR2 YFSETQ. Trimming removed 4 bases from V and 5 bases from J; junction bases left unmatched: 9. Here the CDR3 DNA reads TGCGCCAGCAGCCTAATAAGACAGGGGGGGTATGGCTACACCTTC. This codes for CASSLIRQGGYGYTF. The complete variable domain, with remaining parts taken from reference TRBV5-1 and TRBJ1-2, reads KAGVTQTPRYLIKTRGQQVTLSCSPISGHRSVSWYQQTPGQGLQFLFEYFSETQRNKGNFPGRFSGRQFSNSRSEMNVSTLELGDSALYLCASSLIRQGGYGYTFGSGTRLTVV.

This clone was picked up one time. V and J are TRBV11-3 and TRBJ1-3; no clear D gene. The V gene lost 4 bases and the J gene lost 0 bases, with 10 bases spanning the gap. The germline V gene has CDR1 SGHNT and CDR2 YENEEA. This CDR3 is built from 15 residues. CDR3 coding DNA: TGTGCCAGCAGCTCAGACGGCAACTCTGGAAACACCATATATTTT. It translates to CASSSDGNSGNTIYF. Variable domain in full (rest from reference TRBV11-3 and TRBJ1-3): EAGVVQSPRYKIIEKKQPVAFWCNPISGHNTLYWYLQNLGQGPELLIRYENEEAVDDSQLPKDRFSAERLKGVDSTLKIQPAELGDSAVYLCASSSDGNSGNTIYFGEGSWLTVV.

This chain uses TRBV6-5 with TRBJ2-7; unclear D gene. V was pared by 0 bases and J by 0 bases, with 12 bases between. CDR3 length: 16 amino acids. Germline V lookup: CDR1 MNHEY, CDR2 SVGAGI. CDR3 sequence: CASSYSPHRSSYEQYF. Written as DNA, the CDR3 is TGTGCCAGCAGTTACTCCCCGCACCGAAGCTCCTACGAGCAGTACTTC.

CDR3 DNA: TGTGCCAGCAGTTTCCCTCTTCTACCAGGTCCCCAAGAGACCCAGTACTTC. Translating it yields CASSFPLLPGPQETQYF. V gene TRBV28 combines with J gene TRBJ2-5; D gene uncertain. Germline V gene sequence: CDR1 MDHEN, CDR2 SYDVKM. This CDR3 comprises 17 residues. V shed 3 bases and J shed 1 base, with 18 bases lying between them.

This CDR3 reads CASSAGLPYEQYF. The CDR3 region has the DNA TGTGCCAGCAGCGCCGGACTACCGTACGAGCAGTACTTC. The V gene is TRBV6-1, the J gene TRBJ2-7; weak D call: TRBD2 (6 bases). Germline V gene sequence: CDR1 MNHNS, CDR2 SASEGT. V was cut by 6 bases and J by 4 bases, with 13 bases left in between. This CDR3 has 13 residues.

The chain links TRBV18 to TRBJ1-1; TRBD1 is a possible D gene (5 bases). The CDR3 has 15 amino acids. Trimming shortened V by 2 bases and J by 0 bases, and 10 bases separated the two germline ends. Germline V gives CDR1 KGHSH, CDR2 LQKENI. CDR3 nucleotide sequence: TGTGCCAGCTCACCAGGGGCCCGGGTGAACACTGAAGCTTTCTTT. It yields the protein CASSPGARVNTEAFF.

Here the CDR3 DNA reads TGTGCCAGCAGTTACTCGACGGGACTAGAGTCATGGGAGCAGTTCTTC. Its protein is CASSYSTGLESWEQFF. This chain connects TRBV6-5 to TRBJ2-1; 8 bases line up with TRBD2. The germline CDR1 and CDR2 sequences are MNHEY and SVGAGI. The CDR3 is 16 residues long. V lost 0 bases and J lost 10; bases outside the gene matches: 11.

The CDR3 nucleotides are TGTGCCAGCAGCTTACAGAAGGGACAGGGGGTCAATGAGCAGTTCTTC. Its translation: CASSLQKGQGVNEQFF. J is TRBJ2-1 and V is TRBV7-9; 11 bases fit TRBD1. The V gene end was trimmed by 2 bases and the J gene end by 6 bases; junction bases not matched to a gene: 6. Germline V gene lookup returns CDR1 SEHNR and CDR2 FQNEAQ (reference sequence). This CDR3 region has 16 residues.

V and J are TRBV13 and TRBJ2-1; 15 bases match TRBD2. J lost 8 bases, V lost 7 bases, and 6 bases had no gene match. Germline CDR1 is PRHDT and CDR2 is FYEKMQ (reference sequence). The CDR3 length is 15 residues. CDR3 protein: CASTGGLAGGDEQFF. The CDR3 DNA reads as TGTGCCAGCACCGGGGGACTAGCGGGAGGTGATGAGCAGTTCTTC.

CDR3 in DNA: TGCGCCAGCAGCTGGACAGGGGGAAATGAAAAACTGTTTTTT. Residues: CASSWTGGNEKLFF. V gene TRBV4-1 combines with J gene TRBJ1-4; TRBD1 aligns across 10 bases. The germline gives CDR1 MGHRA, CDR2 YSYEKL. The ends lost 5 bases at V and 5 bases at J; junction bases unmatched: 2. The CDR3 runs to 14 residues.

V gene TRBV19 combines with J gene TRBJ2-7; D remains unclear. The CDR3 length is 14 residues. Germline CDR1 reads LNHDA; CDR2 reads SQIVND (reference sequence). V was cut by 3 bases and J by 5 bases, with 14 bases left in between. This chain's CDR3 is CASSMSAVTNEQYF. CDR3 bases: TGTGCCAGTAGTATGTCGGCAGTCACTAACGAGCAGTACTTC.

V is TRBV5-4 and J is TRBJ1-2; D is unresolved. Trimming removed 0 bases from V and 0 bases from J, with 9 bases in between. CDR3 length: 15 residues. Germline CDR1 is SGHNT and CDR2 is YYREEE (reference sequence). The CDR3 DNA reads as TGTGCCAGCAGCTTGGTTAGTACAGCTAACTATGGCTACACCTTC. Its translation is CASSLVSTANYGYTF.

The genes are TRBV4-1 and TRBJ2-1, with TRBD2 matching over 8 bases. This CDR3 is 15 amino acids long. V lost 2 bases and J lost 4; bases outside the gene matches: 4. Germline V gene sequence: CDR1 MGHRA, CDR2 YSYEKL. CDR3 in amino acids: CASSQITSGYNEQFF. DNA for the CDR3: TGCGCCAGCAGCCAAATCACTAGCGGTTACAATGAGCAGTTCTTC.

The chain has TRBV7-8 and TRBJ1-4, with D uncertain. This CDR3 comprises 13 residues. Trimming removed 8 bases at V and 5 bases at J, with 12 bases between. CDR1 is SGHVS and CDR2 is FQNEAQ in the germline V gene. This CDR3 reads CASSGPLNEKLFF. CDR3 nucleotides: TGTGCCAGCTCAGGACCGTTGAATGAAAAACTGTTTTTT.

The chain carries TRBV5-4 and TRBJ2-2; D unresolved. Trimming left V 4 bases short and J 5 bases short, with 6 bases between. The CDR3 runs 12 residues. CDR1 and CDR2 from the germline V gene are SGHNT and YYREEE (reference sequence). This CDR3 reads CASSVRTGELFF. The DNA for the CDR3 is TGTGCCAGCAGCGTTAGGACCGGGGAGCTGTTTTTT.

This rearrangement joins TRBV27 to TRBJ1-6; 8 bases agree with TRBD1. Germline V gene data show CDR1 as MNHEY and CDR2 as SMNVEV (reference sequence). The CDR3 runs to 15 residues. The V gene end was trimmed by 3 bases and the J gene end by 9 bases; junction bases not matched to a gene: 7. The CDR3 spells CASSFGQGATSPLHF. The DNA for the CDR3 is TGTGCCAGCAGTTTTGGGCAGGGGGCAACTTCACCCCTCCACTTT.